This T cell receptor beta chain was identified during a study of neurological immune-mediated disorders. Study results and limitations: The study found no CDR3 amino acid sequences shared by expanded clones across subjects, suggesting private repertoires in all groups.

Unmatched junction bases numbered 3, after V lost 5 bases and J lost 2 bases. The CDR3 covers 15 residues. Germline V gene lookup returns CDR1 KGHDR and CDR2 SFDVKD. This clonotype showed up many times. Its antigen is currently unknown. Described time point: technical triplicate 1. For the unsorted libraries, 2 million PBMCs stored at -80 C served as input. 5'RACE with 10-nucleotide random UMIs produced the cDNA. TCRdb analysed the 5' RACE reads with MiXCR anew, one entry per CDR3 protein. The sample yields fewer than 45,000 distinct CDR3 sequences, around 10% seen once. Sequenced input: PBMCs. The J gene is TRBJ2-1, the V gene TRBV24-1, with 9 bases that match TRBD1. This clonotype originated in a man aged 55 to 70 with HTLV-1-associated myelopathy (HAM/TSP). CDR3 nucleotide sequence: TGTGCCACCAGTGGTGGACAGGGGACCTACAATGAGCAGTTCTTC. The encoded protein is CATSGGQGTYNEQFF.